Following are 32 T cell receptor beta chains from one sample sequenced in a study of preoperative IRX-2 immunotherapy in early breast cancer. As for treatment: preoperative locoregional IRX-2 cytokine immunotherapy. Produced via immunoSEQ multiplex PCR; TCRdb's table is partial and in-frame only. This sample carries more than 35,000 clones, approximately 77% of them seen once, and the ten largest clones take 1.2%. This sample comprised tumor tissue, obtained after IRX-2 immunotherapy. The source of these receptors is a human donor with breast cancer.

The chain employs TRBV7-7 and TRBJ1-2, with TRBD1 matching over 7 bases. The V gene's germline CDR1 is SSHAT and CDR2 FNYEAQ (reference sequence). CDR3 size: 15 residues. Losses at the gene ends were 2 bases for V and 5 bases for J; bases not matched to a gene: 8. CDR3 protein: CASSLIEGALYGYTF. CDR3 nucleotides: TGTGCCAGCAGCTTAATAGAGGGGGCCCTATATGGCTACACCTTC.

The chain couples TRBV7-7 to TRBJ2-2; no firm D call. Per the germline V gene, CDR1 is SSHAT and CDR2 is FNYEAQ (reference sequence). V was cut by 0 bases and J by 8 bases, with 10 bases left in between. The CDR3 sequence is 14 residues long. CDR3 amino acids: CASSLASPAGELFF. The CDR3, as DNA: TGTGCCAGCAGCTTAGCTTCCCCGGCGGGGGAGCTGTTTTTT. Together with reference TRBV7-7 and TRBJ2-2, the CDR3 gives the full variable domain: GAGVSQSPRYKVTKRGQDVTLRCDPISSHATLYWYQQALGQGPEFLTYFNYEAQPDKSGLPSDRFSAERPEGSISTLTIQRTEQRDSAMYRCASSLASPAGELFFGEGSRLTVL.

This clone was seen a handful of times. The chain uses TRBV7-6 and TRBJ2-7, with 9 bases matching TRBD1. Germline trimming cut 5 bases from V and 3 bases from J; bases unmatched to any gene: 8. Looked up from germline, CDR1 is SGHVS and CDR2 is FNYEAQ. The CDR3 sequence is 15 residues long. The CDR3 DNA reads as TGTGCCAGCAGCCCGGCGGGACAGGGAAACTACGAGCAGTACTTC. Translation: CASSPAGQGNYEQYF.

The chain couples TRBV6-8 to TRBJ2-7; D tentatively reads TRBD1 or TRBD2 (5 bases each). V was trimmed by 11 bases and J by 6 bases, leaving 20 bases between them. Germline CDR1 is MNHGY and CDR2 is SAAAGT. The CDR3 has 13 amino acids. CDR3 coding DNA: TGTGCCGGAAGAACAGGTGGAGGCGGCGAGCAGTACTTC. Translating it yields CAGRTGGGGEQYF.

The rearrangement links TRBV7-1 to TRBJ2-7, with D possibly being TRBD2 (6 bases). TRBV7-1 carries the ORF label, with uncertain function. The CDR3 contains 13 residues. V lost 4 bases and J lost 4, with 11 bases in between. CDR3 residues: CASSLGGEYEQYF. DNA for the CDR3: TGTGCCAGCAGCTTAGGAGGGGAGTACGAGCAGTACTTC.

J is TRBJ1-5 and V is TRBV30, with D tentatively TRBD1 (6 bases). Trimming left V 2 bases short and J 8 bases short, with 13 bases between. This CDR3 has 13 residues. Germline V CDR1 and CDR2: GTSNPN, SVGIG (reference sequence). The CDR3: CAWSSGVGKPQHF. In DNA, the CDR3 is TGTGCCTGGAGTTCAGGGGTGGGGAAGCCCCAGCATTTT.

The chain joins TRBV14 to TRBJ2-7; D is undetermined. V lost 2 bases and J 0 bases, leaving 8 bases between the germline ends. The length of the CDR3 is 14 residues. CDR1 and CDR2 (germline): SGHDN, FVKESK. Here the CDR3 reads CASSQRWGSYEQYF. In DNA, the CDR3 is TGTGCCAGCAGCCAACGTTGGGGCTCCTACGAGCAGTACTTC.

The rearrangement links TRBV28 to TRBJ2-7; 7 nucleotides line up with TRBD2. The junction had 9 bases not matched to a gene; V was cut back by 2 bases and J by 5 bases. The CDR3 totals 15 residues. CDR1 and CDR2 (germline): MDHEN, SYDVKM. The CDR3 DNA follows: TGTGCCAGCAGTTTAACCCAACCCAGCGGGAACGAGCAGTACTTC. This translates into CASSLTQPSGNEQYF.

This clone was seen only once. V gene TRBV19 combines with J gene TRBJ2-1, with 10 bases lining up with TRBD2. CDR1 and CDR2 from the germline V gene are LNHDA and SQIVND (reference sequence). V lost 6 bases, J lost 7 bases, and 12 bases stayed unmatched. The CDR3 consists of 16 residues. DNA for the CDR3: TGTGCCAGTAGAGACCAACTAGCGGGGCCTGGTAATGAGCAGTTCTTC. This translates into CASRDQLAGPGNEQFF.

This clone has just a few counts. The CDR3 loop is CASSGQGRDTEAFF. The CDR3 DNA reads TGTGCCAGCAGCGGACAGGGGCGGGACACTGAAGCTTTCTTT. V usage is TRBV9 and J usage is TRBJ1-1, with 8 bases that match TRBD1. This CDR3 spans 14 amino acids. The V segment lost 3 bases and the J segment 3 bases; nucleotides outside the gene matches: 4. CDR1 and CDR2 from the germline V gene are SGDLS and YYNGEE.

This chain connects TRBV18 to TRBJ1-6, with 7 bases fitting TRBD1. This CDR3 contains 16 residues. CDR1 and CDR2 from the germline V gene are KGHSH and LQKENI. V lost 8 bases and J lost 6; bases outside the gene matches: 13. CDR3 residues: CASAGLPGQFNSPLHF. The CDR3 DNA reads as TGTGCCAGCGCCGGACTTCCGGGACAGTTTAATTCACCCCTCCACTTT.

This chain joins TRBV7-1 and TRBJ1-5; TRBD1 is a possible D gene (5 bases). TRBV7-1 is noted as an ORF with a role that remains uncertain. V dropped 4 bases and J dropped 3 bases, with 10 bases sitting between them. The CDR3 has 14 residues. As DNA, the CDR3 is TGTGCCAGCAGCTTGAGGGGTATCAATCAGCCCCAGCATTTT. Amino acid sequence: CASSLRGINQPQHF.

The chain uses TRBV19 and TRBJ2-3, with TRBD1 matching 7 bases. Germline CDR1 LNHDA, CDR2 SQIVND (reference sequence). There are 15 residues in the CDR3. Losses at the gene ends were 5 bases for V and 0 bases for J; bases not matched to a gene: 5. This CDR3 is CASSAPGQSTDTQYF. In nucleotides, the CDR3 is TGTGCCAGTAGTGCCCCGGGACAGAGCACAGATACGCAGTATTTT.

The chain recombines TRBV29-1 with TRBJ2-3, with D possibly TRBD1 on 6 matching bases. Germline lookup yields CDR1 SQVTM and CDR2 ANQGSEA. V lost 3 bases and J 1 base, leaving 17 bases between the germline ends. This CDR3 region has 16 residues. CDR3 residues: CSVEGSGDGGTDTQYF. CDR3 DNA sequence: TGCAGCGTTGAGGGCTCAGGGGATGGGGGCACAGATACGCAGTATTTT.

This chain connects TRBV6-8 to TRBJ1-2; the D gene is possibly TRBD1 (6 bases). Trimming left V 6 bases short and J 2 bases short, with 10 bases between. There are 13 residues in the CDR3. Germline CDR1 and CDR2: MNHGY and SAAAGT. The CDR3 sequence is CASRQGFNYGYTF. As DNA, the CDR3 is TGTGCCAGCAGGCAGGGGTTCAACTATGGCTACACCTTC.

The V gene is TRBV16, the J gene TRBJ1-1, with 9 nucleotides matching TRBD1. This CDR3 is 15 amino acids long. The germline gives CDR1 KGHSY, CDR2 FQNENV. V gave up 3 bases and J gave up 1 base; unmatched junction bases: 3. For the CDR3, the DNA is TGTGCCAGCAGCCATGAGACAGGGGGGAACACTGAAGCTTTCTTT. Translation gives CASSHETGGNTEAFF.

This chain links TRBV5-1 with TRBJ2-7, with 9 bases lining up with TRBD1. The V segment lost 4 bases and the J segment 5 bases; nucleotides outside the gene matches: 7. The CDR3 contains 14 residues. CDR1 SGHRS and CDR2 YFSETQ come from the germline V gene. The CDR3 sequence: CASSRGTGRNEQYF. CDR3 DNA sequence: TGCGCCAGCAGCAGGGGGACAGGGAGGAACGAGCAGTACTTC. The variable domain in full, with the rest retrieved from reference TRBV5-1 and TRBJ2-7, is KAGVTQTPRYLIKTRGQQVTLSCSPISGHRSVSWYQQTPGQGLQFLFEYFSETQRNKGNFPGRFSGRQFSNSRSEMNVSTLELGDSALYLCASSRGTGRNEQYFGPGTRLTVT.

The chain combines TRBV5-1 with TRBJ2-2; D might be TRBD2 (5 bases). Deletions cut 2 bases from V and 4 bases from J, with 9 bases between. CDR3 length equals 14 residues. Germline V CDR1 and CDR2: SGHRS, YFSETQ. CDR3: CASSFEGPTGELFF. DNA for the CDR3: TGCGCCAGCAGCTTCGAGGGTCCCACCGGGGAGCTGTTTTTT.

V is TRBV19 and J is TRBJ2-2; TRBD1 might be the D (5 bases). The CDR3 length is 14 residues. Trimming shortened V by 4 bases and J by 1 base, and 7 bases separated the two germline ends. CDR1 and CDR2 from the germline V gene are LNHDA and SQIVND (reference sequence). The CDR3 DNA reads TGTGCCAGTAGTACAGGGCTGAACACCGGGGAGCTGTTTTTT. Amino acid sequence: CASSTGLNTGELFF.

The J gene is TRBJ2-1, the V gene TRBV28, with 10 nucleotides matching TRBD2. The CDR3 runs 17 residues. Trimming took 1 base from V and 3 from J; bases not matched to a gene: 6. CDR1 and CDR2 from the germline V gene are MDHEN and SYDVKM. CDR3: CASSLSPLAGVYNEQFF. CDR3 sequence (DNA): TGTGCCAGCAGTTTATCTCCCCTAGCGGGAGTCTACAATGAGCAGTTCTTC. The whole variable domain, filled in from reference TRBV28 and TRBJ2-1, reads DVKVTQSSRYLVKRTGEKVFLECVQDMDHENMFWYRQDPGLGLRLIYFSYDVKMKEKGDIPEGYSVSREKKERFSLILESASTNQTSMYLCASSLSPLAGVYNEQFFGPGTRLTVL.

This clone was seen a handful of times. Here the CDR3 reads CASTTSRQGPGNTIYF. The CDR3 DNA reads as TGTGCCAGTACCACCAGCCGACAGGGACCTGGAAACACCATATATTTT. The chain combines TRBV19 with TRBJ1-3, with TRBD1 identical over 7 bases. This CDR3 is built from 16 residues. Germline CDR1 and CDR2: LNHDA and SQIVND (reference sequence). With 7 bases clipped from V and 2 bases from J, the junction kept 11 bases outside the gene matches.

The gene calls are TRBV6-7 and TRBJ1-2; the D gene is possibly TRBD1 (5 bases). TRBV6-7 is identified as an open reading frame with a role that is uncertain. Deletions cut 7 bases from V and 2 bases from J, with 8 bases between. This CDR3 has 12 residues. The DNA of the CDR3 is TGTGCCAGCATCGACAGAAACTATGGCTACACCTTC. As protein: CASIDRNYGYTF.

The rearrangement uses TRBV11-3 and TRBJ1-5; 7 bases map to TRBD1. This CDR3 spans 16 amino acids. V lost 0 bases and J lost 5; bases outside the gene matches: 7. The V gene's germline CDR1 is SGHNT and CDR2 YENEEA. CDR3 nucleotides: TGTGCCAGCAGCTTAGAGGCAGGGGGTCTCTATCAGCCCCAGCATTTT. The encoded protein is CASSLEAGGLYQPQHF.

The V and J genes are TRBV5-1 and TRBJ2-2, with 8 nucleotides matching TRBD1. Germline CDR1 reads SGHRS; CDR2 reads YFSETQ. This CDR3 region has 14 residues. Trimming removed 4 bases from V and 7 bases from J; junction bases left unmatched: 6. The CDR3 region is CASSLPQGGGELFF. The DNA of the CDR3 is TGCGCCAGCAGCCTGCCACAGGGGGGCGGGGAGCTGTTTTTT.

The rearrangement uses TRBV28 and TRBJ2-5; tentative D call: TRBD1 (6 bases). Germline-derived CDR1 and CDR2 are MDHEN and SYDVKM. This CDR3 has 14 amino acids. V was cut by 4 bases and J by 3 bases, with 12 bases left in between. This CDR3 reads CASSYSGTKETQYF. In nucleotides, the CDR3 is TGTGCCAGCAGTTACTCCGGGACAAAAGAGACCCAGTACTTC.

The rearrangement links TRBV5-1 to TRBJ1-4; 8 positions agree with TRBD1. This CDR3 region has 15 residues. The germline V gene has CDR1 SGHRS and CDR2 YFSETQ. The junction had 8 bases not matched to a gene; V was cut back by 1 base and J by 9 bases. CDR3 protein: CASSLYGDRSQKLFF. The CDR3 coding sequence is TGCGCCAGCAGCTTGTATGGGGACAGGTCCCAAAAACTGTTTTTT.

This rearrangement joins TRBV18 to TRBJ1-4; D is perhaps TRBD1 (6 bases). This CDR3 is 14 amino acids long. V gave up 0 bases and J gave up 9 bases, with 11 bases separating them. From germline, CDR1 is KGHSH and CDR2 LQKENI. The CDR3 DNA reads TGTGCCAGCTCACCACCGTCGACAGGCCAAAAACTGTTTTTT. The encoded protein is CASSPPSTGQKLFF.

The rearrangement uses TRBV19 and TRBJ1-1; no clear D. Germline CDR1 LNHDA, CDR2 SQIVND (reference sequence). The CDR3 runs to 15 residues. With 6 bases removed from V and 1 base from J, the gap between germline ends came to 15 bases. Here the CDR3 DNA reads TGTGCCAGTAGGACGTATAACGAACAGAACACTGAAGCTTTCTTT. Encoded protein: CASRTYNEQNTEAFF.

The CDR3 protein is CASSSPTPMGARTSGANVLTF. The DNA of the CDR3 is TGTGCCAGCAGCTCTCCCACTCCGATGGGGGCCAGGACATCTGGGGCCAACGTCCTGACTTTC. The chain carries TRBV7-1 and TRBJ2-6, with D tentatively TRBD1 (6 bases). TRBV7-1 is recorded as an ORF, its role being uncertain. Trimming cost V 3 bases and J 1 base, with 25 bases left between them. The CDR3 loop spans 21 amino acids.

DNA for the CDR3: TGCAGCGCACAGCTGGGGACAGGGGGCCTAATTACTGGGGCCAACGTCCTGACTTTC. Encoded protein: CSAQLGTGGLITGANVLTF. The V gene is TRBV29-1, the J gene TRBJ2-6, with 12 bases that match TRBD1. Germline V lookup: CDR1 SQVTM, CDR2 ANQGSEA. The CDR3 totals 19 residues. The J segment lost 2 bases and the V segment lost 7 bases, leaving 15 bases of the junction unmatched.

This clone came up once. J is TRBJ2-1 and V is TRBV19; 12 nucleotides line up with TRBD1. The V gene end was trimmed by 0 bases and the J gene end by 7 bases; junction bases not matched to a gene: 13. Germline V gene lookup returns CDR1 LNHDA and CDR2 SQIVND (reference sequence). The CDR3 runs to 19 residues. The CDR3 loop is CASSIDPRVGQGASNEQFF. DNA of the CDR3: TGTGCCAGTAGTATAGATCCAAGGGTGGGACAGGGGGCATCGAATGAGCAGTTCTTC.

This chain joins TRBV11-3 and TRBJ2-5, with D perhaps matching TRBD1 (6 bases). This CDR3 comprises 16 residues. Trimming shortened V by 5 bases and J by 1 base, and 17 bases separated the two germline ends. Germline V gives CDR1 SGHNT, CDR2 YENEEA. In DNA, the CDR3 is TGTGCCAGCAGCACAAACAGGGAATCCCTCCAAGAGACCCAGTACTTC. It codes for CASSTNRESLQETQYF. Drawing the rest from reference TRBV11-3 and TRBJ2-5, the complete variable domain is EAGVVQSPRYKIIEKKQPVAFWCNPISGHNTLYWYLQNLGQGPELLIRYENEEAVDDSQLPKDRFSAERLKGVDSTLKIQPAELGDSAVYLCASSTNRESLQETQYFGPGTRLLVL.